This is a list of T cell receptor beta chains from one sample in a study of low-dose radiotherapy and immunotherapy resistance in tumors. Each CDR3 protein gets one entry after TCRdb re-called the reads with MiXCR. The sample yields tens of thousands of distinct CDR3 sequences, 20% to 25% seen once. The input for sequencing was PBMCs, taken after low-dose radiotherapy plus immunotherapy. The origin of the receptors is a female donor with ovarian cancer. Both conserved end residues are trimmed from each CDR3. The order of the fields is CDR3 length, J gene, V gene, CDR3 protein.

12,TRBJ2-1,TRBV7-2,ASSLGSFRNEQF
9,TRBJ2-5,TRBV27,ASSHKETQY
11,TRBJ1-6,TRBV3-1,ASNRDRNSPLH
11,TRBJ2-3,TRBV29-1,SVQGFAEDTQY
14,TRBJ2-3,TRBV10-3,AISERLAEGTDTQY
13,TRBJ1-4,TRBV5-1,ASSLERGGNEKLF
13,TRBJ2-3,TRBV5-1,ASSLQGLSADTQY
13,TRBJ2-7,TRBV7-6,ASSRTSGQTYEQY
10,TRBJ1-5,TRBV28,ASSLANQPQH
13,TRBJ1-5,TRBV5-1,ASSLHTGGRQPQH
14,TRBJ2-1,TRBV5-1,ASSLLGGPNPNEQF
12,TRBJ2-1,TRBV30,AWRRAGNYNEQF
10,TRBJ2-5,TRBV30,AWWTAQETQY
13,TRBJ2-2,TRBV10-3,AISGGRLDTGELF
11,TRBJ2-7,TRBV4-2,ASSRDLPGEQY
15,TRBJ2-6,TRBV5-1,ASSLGTGASGANVLT
12,TRBJ2-7,TRBV7-9,ASSPQSTSYEQY
11,TRBJ2-7,TRBV15,ATSRDRNYEQY
13,TRBJ2-1,TRBV12-3/TRBV12-4,ASSWLSGSYNEQF
11,TRBJ2-7,TRBV19,ASSMGPSYEQY
13,TRBJ2-5,TRBV7-2,ASSYGRLAGETQY
10,TRBJ2-1,TRBV30,AWSVYGDEQF
14,TRBJ2-7,TRBV4-1,ASSPQWGQGGGEQY
13,TRBJ1-1,TRBV5-1,ASSLVGFMNTEAF
12,TRBJ1-4,TRBV7-8,ASYRGRLPEKLF
12,TRBJ1-2,TRBV27,ASSFWGRDYGYT
11,TRBJ2-7,TRBV28,ASLAQFTYEQY
12,TRBJ2-1,TRBV5-1,ASSSGLGSNEQF
13,TRBJ2-3,TRBV20-1,SAYSGRGLADTQY
13,TRBJ2-5,TRBV11-2,ASRGLAAQRGTQY
12,TRBJ2-3,TRBV6-2/TRBV6-3,ASSDGLAEDMQY
13,TRBJ2-2,TRBV20-1,SARERAGAAGELF
13,TRBJ2-7,TRBV27,ASSFRGANSYEQY
12,TRBJ1-2,TRBV12-3/TRBV12-4,ASSDRDRGLGYT
10,TRBJ2-1,TRBV11-2,ASSLNRNEQF
11,TRBJ2-5,TRBV7-2,ASSPTGRETQY